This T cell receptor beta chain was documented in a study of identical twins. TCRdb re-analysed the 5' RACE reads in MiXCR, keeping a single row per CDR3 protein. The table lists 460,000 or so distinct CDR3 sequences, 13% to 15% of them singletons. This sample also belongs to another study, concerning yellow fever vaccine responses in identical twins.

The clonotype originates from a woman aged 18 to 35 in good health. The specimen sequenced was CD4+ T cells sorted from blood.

The CDR3 region has the DNA TGCGCCAGCAGCCACGGACTAGCGGGAGGGGCAGATACGCAGTATTTT. This gives the protein CASSHGLAGGADTQYF. The V call is TRBV5-1, the J call TRBJ2-3; 15 bases match TRBD2. The V segment lost 4 bases and the J segment 4 bases; nucleotides outside the gene matches: 4. Per germline, CDR1 SGHRS and CDR2 YFSETQ. CDR3 size: 16 residues.